This T cell receptor (beta chain) is drawn from a study of tumor-infiltrating lymphocytes in oesophageal squamous cell carcinoma. TCRdb independently ran MiXCR on the PCR reads; one entry per CDR3 protein. In the table there are about 20,000 distinct CDR3 sequences, around two fifths of which are singletons. This clonotype was detected ten times or more. The CDR3 extends over 16 amino acids. Looked up from germline, CDR1 is SGHNT and CDR2 is YENEEA. V dropped 5 bases and J dropped 7 bases, with 23 bases sitting between them. The chain employs TRBV11-3 and TRBJ2-5; D gene ambiguous. The sequence came from a male donor with esophageal squamous cell carcinoma. Specimen: esophageal tumor tissue. CDR3 in DNA: TGTGCCAGCAGCCCCATTCAGACTCGAGGCCCTAGGACCCAGTACTTC. It translates to CASSPIQTRGPRTQYF.